Listed below are T cell receptor beta chains from one sample, sequenced in a study of control samples from healthy donors and cancer patients. Assay: immunoSEQ multiplex PCR; the TCRdb copy retains only in-frame clones and omits some. The sample holds over 80,000 clones, 91% seen once. Sequencing was carried out using blood. These receptors originate from a man aged 25 to 45 in good health. Each CDR3 is given with its conserved first and last residue. Fields, in order: D gene, V gene, J gene, clone size, CDR3 protein, CDR3 DNA. D genes are given only for firm matches. Size values are once, few and many counts, or a class for expanded clones, and some rows have none.

D gene: NA; V gene: TRBV18; J gene: TRBJ2-7; clone size: few; CDR3 protein: CASSPGTGFYEQYF; CDR3 DNA: TGTGCCAGCTCACCAGGCACTGGTTTCTACGAGCAGTACTTC
D gene: TRBD1; V gene: TRBV7-3; J gene: TRBJ2-3; clone size: once; CDR3 protein: CASSLTAGGIGTDTQYF; CDR3 DNA: TGTGCCAGCAGCTTAACCGCAGGGGGTATAGGCACAGATACGCAGTATTTT
D gene: TRBD1; V gene: TRBV18; J gene: TRBJ2-7; clone size: NA; CDR3 protein: CASSLTGTGNYEQYF; CDR3 DNA: TGTGCCAGCTCATTAACCGGGACAGGGAACTACGAGCAGTACTTC
D gene: NA; V gene: TRBV6-2/TRBV6-3; J gene: TRBJ1-1; clone size: NA; CDR3 protein: CASSLAPRGGGREAFF; CDR3 DNA: TGTGCCAGCAGTTTGGCCCCGAGGGGCGGAGGACGAGAAGCTTTCTTT
D gene: TRBD2; V gene: TRBV10-2; J gene: TRBJ2-7; clone size: many; CDR3 protein: CASSERGTSGSIVYEQYF; CDR3 DNA: TGCGCCAGCAGTGAGCGTGGGACTAGCGGGAGTATAGTCTACGAGCAGTACTTC
D gene: NA; V gene: TRBV10-3; J gene: TRBJ1-2; clone size: NA; CDR3 protein: CAISEGAGLNYGYTF; CDR3 DNA: TGTGCCATCAGTGAAGGGGCAGGCCTTAACTATGGCTACACCTTC
D gene: NA; V gene: TRBV5-3; J gene: TRBJ1-5; clone size: few; CDR3 protein: CARSLLTGNQPQHF; CDR3 DNA: TGTGCCAGAAGCTTGTTAACAGGCAATCAGCCCCAGCATTTT
D gene: TRBD1; V gene: TRBV19; J gene: TRBJ1-2; clone size: NA; CDR3 protein: CASSEQGPANYGYTF; CDR3 DNA: TGTGCCAGTAGTGAACAGGGGCCGGCGAACTATGGCTACACCTTC
D gene: NA; V gene: TRBV28; J gene: TRBJ1-2; clone size: NA; CDR3 protein: CASSPPGAYGYTF; CDR3 DNA: TGTGCCAGCAGTCCCCCGGGGGCCTATGGCTACACCTTC
D gene: NA; V gene: TRBV21-1; J gene: TRBJ2-7; clone size: NA; CDR3 protein: CASSKALWQGRTYEQYF; CDR3 DNA: TGTGCCAGCAGCAAAGCGCTTTGGCAGGGCCGTACCTACGAGCAGTACTTC
D gene: TRBD1; V gene: TRBV27; J gene: TRBJ2-7; clone size: NA; CDR3 protein: CASSLGTGEHEQYF; CDR3 DNA: TGTGCCAGCAGTTTAGGGACAGGCGAACACGAGCAGTACTTC
D gene: TRBD1; V gene: TRBV3-1/TRBV3-2; J gene: TRBJ1-1; clone size: once; CDR3 protein: CASSHSIGTGVSEAFF; CDR3 DNA: TGTGCCAGCAGCCACAGTATCGGGACAGGGGTATCTGAAGCTTTCTTT
D gene: TRBD1; V gene: TRBV3-1/TRBV3-2; J gene: TRBJ2-3; clone size: once; CDR3 protein: CASSQVLQGAGTDTQYF; CDR3 DNA: TGTGCCAGCAGCCAGGTACTACAGGGGGCGGGCACAGATACGCAGTATTTT
D gene: TRBD1; V gene: TRBV7-8; J gene: TRBJ2-7; clone size: NA; CDR3 protein: CASSIAGTGLFEQYF; CDR3 DNA: TGTGCCAGCAGCATAGCCGGGACAGGGCTATTCGAGCAGTACTTC
D gene: NA; V gene: TRBV6-6; J gene: TRBJ1-4; clone size: NA; CDR3 protein: CASSTRQSLNEKLFF; CDR3 DNA: TGTGCCAGCAGTACCAGACAGAGCCTGAATGAAAAACTGTTTTTT
D gene: NA; V gene: TRBV11-2; J gene: TRBJ2-1; clone size: once; CDR3 protein: CASSYLGEQFF; CDR3 DNA: TGTGCCAGCAGCTACCTAGGGGAGCAGTTCTTC
D gene: NA; V gene: TRBV10-3; J gene: TRBJ2-7; clone size: NA; CDR3 protein: CAISDRDRRPGYEQYF; CDR3 DNA: TGTGCCATCAGTGATCGGGACCGGCGGCCCGGCTACGAGCAGTACTTC
D gene: NA; V gene: TRBV28; J gene: TRBJ2-5; clone size: NA; CDR3 protein: CASGPQGRETQYF; CDR3 DNA: TGTGCCAGCGGTCCGCAGGGGAGAGAGACCCAGTACTTC
D gene: NA; V gene: TRBV4-1; J gene: TRBJ2-2; clone size: NA; CDR3 protein: CASSLGLTGAGELFF; CDR3 DNA: TGCGCCAGCAGCCTTGGTCTAACGGGGGCCGGGGAGCTGTTTTTT
D gene: NA; V gene: TRBV21-1; J gene: TRBJ2-3; clone size: NA; CDR3 protein: CASSTGAGGFGTDTQYF; CDR3 DNA: TGTGCCAGCAGCACAGGAGCGGGAGGCTTCGGAACAGATACGCAGTATTTT
D gene: NA; V gene: TRBV19; J gene: TRBJ2-3; clone size: NA; CDR3 protein: CASSRAELLTTDTQYF; CDR3 DNA: TGTGCCAGTAGTCGGGCGGAGCTCTTAACGACAGATACGCAGTATTTT
D gene: NA; V gene: TRBV4-2; J gene: TRBJ2-1; clone size: NA; CDR3 protein: CASSQSGEQFF; CDR3 DNA: TGTGCCAGCAGCCAAAGTGGAGAGCAGTTCTTC
D gene: TRBD2; V gene: TRBV4-2; J gene: TRBJ2-3; clone size: NA; CDR3 protein: CASSQASWTSGGGTDTQYF; CDR3 DNA: TGTGCCAGCAGCCAAGCTTCGTGGACTAGCGGGGGGGGCACAGATACGCAGTATTTT
D gene: TRBD1; V gene: TRBV28; J gene: TRBJ2-1; clone size: NA; CDR3 protein: CASSSHQGTGAYNEQFF; CDR3 DNA: TGTGCCAGCAGTTCGCACCAAGGGACAGGGGCCTACAATGAGCAGTTCTTC
D gene: NA; V gene: TRBV10-2; J gene: TRBJ1-1; clone size: once; CDR3 protein: CASSRAGLNTEAFF; CDR3 DNA: TGCGCCAGCAGTCGTGCGGGGCTTAACACTGAAGCTTTCTTT
D gene: NA; V gene: TRBV30; J gene: TRBJ1-2; clone size: once; CDR3 protein: CATGLYGYTF; CDR3 DNA: TGTGCCACGGGACTATATGGCTACACCTTC
D gene: NA; V gene: TRBV9; J gene: TRBJ2-3; clone size: NA; CDR3 protein: CASSVRLDSSTDTQYF; CDR3 DNA: TGTGCCAGCAGCGTCCGACTGGATTCTAGCACAGATACGCAGTATTTT
D gene: TRBD1; V gene: TRBV29-1; J gene: TRBJ1-3; clone size: NA; CDR3 protein: CSAKAGTGSGNTIYF; CDR3 DNA: TGCAGCGCAAAAGCTGGGACAGGGTCGGGAAACACCATATATTTT
D gene: NA; V gene: TRBV5-1; J gene: TRBJ1-6; clone size: NA; CDR3 protein: CASSSFGANSPLHF; CDR3 DNA: TGCGCCAGCAGCTCGTTCGGGGCAAATTCACCCCTCCACTTT
D gene: NA; V gene: TRBV3-1/TRBV3-2; J gene: TRBJ2-1; clone size: NA; CDR3 protein: CASSQEGRSGDEQFF; CDR3 DNA: TGTGCCAGCAGCCAAGAGGGCAGGTCGGGGGATGAGCAGTTCTTC
D gene: NA; V gene: TRBV7-9; J gene: TRBJ2-7; clone size: NA; CDR3 protein: CASSPPLGFEQYF; CDR3 DNA: TGTGCCAGCAGCCCCCCCCTGGGTTTCGAGCAGTACTTC
D gene: TRBD1; V gene: TRBV28; J gene: TRBJ1-2; clone size: NA; CDR3 protein: CASSFFFGQGEYGYTF; CDR3 DNA: TGTGCCAGCAGTTTCTTTTTTGGACAGGGAGAATATGGCTACACCTTC
D gene: TRBD1; V gene: TRBV30; J gene: TRBJ1-2; clone size: NA; CDR3 protein: CAWHPGQGITNYGYTF; CDR3 DNA: TGTGCCTGGCACCCGGGACAGGGGATAACTAACTATGGCTACACCTTC
D gene: NA; V gene: TRBV12-3/TRBV12-4; J gene: TRBJ2-5; clone size: NA; CDR3 protein: CASSLRETQYF; CDR3 DNA: TGTGCCAGCAGTTTGCGGGAGACCCAGTACTTC
D gene: NA; V gene: TRBV13; J gene: TRBJ1-4; clone size: once; CDR3 protein: CASSWVGPTNEKLFF; CDR3 DNA: TGTGCCAGCAGCTGGGTTGGGCCTACAAATGAAAAACTGTTTTTT
D gene: NA; V gene: TRBV6-2/TRBV6-3; J gene: TRBJ1-1; clone size: NA; CDR3 protein: CASNYLGGMNTEAFF; CDR3 DNA: TGTGCCAGCAATTATCTAGGGGGAATGAACACTGAAGCTTTCTTT
D gene: NA; V gene: TRBV12-3/TRBV12-4; J gene: TRBJ2-7; clone size: NA; CDR3 protein: CASRGTTYEQYF; CDR3 DNA: TGTGCCAGCAGGGGGACCACCTACGAGCAGTACTTC
D gene: TRBD1; V gene: TRBV7-2; J gene: TRBJ2-7; clone size: NA; CDR3 protein: CASSLRTGVEYEQYF; CDR3 DNA: TGTGCCAGCAGCTTACGGACAGGGGTTGAGTACGAGCAGTACTTC
D gene: NA; V gene: TRBV29-1; J gene: TRBJ2-4; clone size: NA; CDR3 protein: CSAKREVNIQYF; CDR3 DNA: TGCAGCGCCAAAAGAGAAGTAAACATTCAGTACTTC
D gene: NA; V gene: TRBV30; J gene: TRBJ1-3; clone size: NA; CDR3 protein: CAWSQGTPVGRNTIYF; CDR3 DNA: TGTGCCTGGAGCCAAGGGACGCCGGTGGGGAGAAACACCATATATTTT
D gene: TRBD1; V gene: TRBV4-2; J gene: TRBJ1-5; clone size: NA; CDR3 protein: CASSQEEGANNQPQHF; CDR3 DNA: TGTGCCAGCAGCCAAGAGGAGGGGGCGAACAATCAGCCCCAGCATTTT
D gene: TRBD2; V gene: TRBV6-6; J gene: TRBJ2-3; clone size: NA; CDR3 protein: CASSYSAGGADTQYF; CDR3 DNA: TGTGCCAGCAGTTACTCGGCGGGAGGGGCAGATACGCAGTATTTT
D gene: NA; V gene: TRBV7-8; J gene: TRBJ1-4; clone size: NA; CDR3 protein: CASSLLGGGEKLFF; CDR3 DNA: TGTGCCAGCAGCCTCCTCGGGGGAGGCGAAAAACTGTTTTTT
D gene: NA; V gene: TRBV1; J gene: TRBJ1-6; clone size: NA; CDR3 protein: CTSSQEGDRGRLSPLHF; CDR3 DNA: TGCACCAGCAGCCAAGAAGGCGACAGGGGGCGGTTGTCACCCCTCCACTTT
D gene: TRBD1; V gene: TRBV3-1/TRBV3-2; J gene: TRBJ1-1; clone size: NA; CDR3 protein: CASSHTDRMNTEAFF; CDR3 DNA: TGTGCCAGCAGCCATACGGACAGGATGAACACTGAAGCTTTCTTT
D gene: NA; V gene: TRBV6-5; J gene: TRBJ2-6; clone size: NA; CDR3 protein: CASSAVSGANVLTF; CDR3 DNA: TGTGCCAGCAGCGCTGTCTCTGGGGCCAACGTCCTGACTTTC
D gene: TRBD1; V gene: TRBV25-1; J gene: TRBJ1-5; clone size: NA; CDR3 protein: CASSEDRVGQPQHF; CDR3 DNA: TGTGCCAGCAGTGAGGACAGGGTTGGTCAGCCCCAGCATTTT
D gene: NA; V gene: TRBV27; J gene: TRBJ2-3; clone size: NA; CDR3 protein: CASSFLDTQYF; CDR3 DNA: TGTGCCAGCAGTTTCCTAGATACGCAGTATTTT
D gene: NA; V gene: TRBV6-5; J gene: TRBJ2-7; clone size: NA; CDR3 protein: CASTTGFYEQYF; CDR3 DNA: TGTGCCAGCACCACAGGGTTCTACGAGCAGTACTTC
D gene: NA; V gene: TRBV11-3; J gene: TRBJ1-4; clone size: NA; CDR3 protein: CASSLVPGVSGRPF; CDR3 DNA: TGTGCCAGCAGCTTAGTTCCAGGGGTAAGCGGTAGGCCCTTT
D gene: TRBD1; V gene: TRBV9; J gene: TRBJ2-3; clone size: NA; CDR3 protein: CASSVPRDRSTDTQYF; CDR3 DNA: TGTGCCAGCAGCGTACCCCGGGACAGAAGCACAGATACGCAGTATTTT
D gene: TRBD1; V gene: TRBV28; J gene: TRBJ2-7; clone size: NA; CDR3 protein: CASSPGGAGVREQYF; CDR3 DNA: TGTGCCAGCAGTCCAGGGGGCGCGGGTGTCCGCGAGCAGTACTTC
D gene: NA; V gene: TRBV18; J gene: TRBJ2-5; clone size: NA; CDR3 protein: CASSPRNEQETQYF; CDR3 DNA: TGTGCCAGCTCACCACGTAACGAACAAGAGACCCAGTACTTC
D gene: TRBD1; V gene: TRBV18; J gene: TRBJ2-7; clone size: NA; CDR3 protein: CASSPQRTGVQFSYEQYF; CDR3 DNA: TGTGCCAGCTCACCACAACGGACAGGGGTACAATTCTCCTACGAGCAGTACTTC
D gene: TRBD1; V gene: TRBV19; J gene: TRBJ1-2; clone size: NA; CDR3 protein: CASSIKGAGGYTF; CDR3 DNA: TGTGCCAGTAGTATTAAGGGGGCGGGCGGCTACACCTTC
D gene: NA; V gene: TRBV19; J gene: TRBJ2-2; clone size: NA; CDR3 protein: CASSPILANTGELFF; CDR3 DNA: TGTGCCAGTAGTCCCATACTCGCGAACACCGGGGAGCTGTTTTTT
D gene: NA; V gene: TRBV6-5; J gene: TRBJ2-7; clone size: NA; CDR3 protein: CASSTMDVYEQYF; CDR3 DNA: TGTGCCAGCAGTACCATGGACGTCTACGAGCAGTACTTC